This is a list of T cell receptor beta chains from one sample in a study of blood T cell repertoires in COVID-19. Some clones are missing from TCRdb's copy, which holds only in-frame ones; the method was immunoSEQ multiplex PCR. The sample includes 100,000 to 120,000 clones, more than 65% of them seen just once. The sample was peripheral blood. Receptors originate from a man between 50 and 59 years old with acute or convalescent COVID-19. Each CDR3 is given with its conserved first and last residue. A D gene is named only where the DNA matches it firmly. Only some rows state a clone size, as once, few, many or a class for expanded clones.

cdr3_nt,cdr3_aa,v_call,j_call,clone_size,d_call
TGCGCCAGCCGCTTACCGGGACAGTTCAATGAGCAGTTCTTC,CASRLPGQFNEQFF,TRBV5-1,TRBJ2-1,-,TRBD1
TGTGCCAGCAGACCAGCCAGAGACAGGAGAGAGACCCAGTACTTC,CASRPARDRRETQYF,TRBV11-2,TRBJ2-5,once,-
TGTGCCAGCAGTTCGTCCCGGACAGGCAATCAGCCCCAGCATTTT,CASSSSRTGNQPQHF,TRBV6-5,TRBJ1-5,-,-
TGTGCCTGGACCGCCCGCGGGGGGGGCTACAATGAGCAGTTCTTC,CAWTARGGGYNEQFF,TRBV30,TRBJ2-1,-,TRBD2
TGTGCCAGCGGCAGGGGGTATAGCAATCAGCCCCAGCATTTT,CASGRGYSNQPQHF,TRBV6-5,TRBJ1-5,few,TRBD1
TGTGCCAGCAGTCCTACAGGGGTAGGAAACACTGAAGCTTTCTTT,CASSPTGVGNTEAFF,TRBV2,TRBJ1-1,-,TRBD1
TGTGCCAGCTCACCACTAGATAATGAAAAACTGTTTTTT,CASSPLDNEKLFF,TRBV18,TRBJ1-4,once,-
TGTGCCAGCAGTGAGAGCCCTAGTTTAGGGGCCTCCCTTTACGAGCAGTACTTC,CASSESPSLGASLYEQYF,TRBV6-1,TRBJ2-7,-,-
TGTGCCAGCTCAGCAGGGGGCCCTGAGCAGTTCTTC,CASSAGGPEQFF,TRBV18,TRBJ2-1,few,TRBD1
TGTGCCATCAGTGGACGGGACAGGGGACCCCTTAATGAAGCTTTCTTT,CAISGRDRGPLNEAFF,TRBV10-3,TRBJ1-1,-,TRBD1
TGTGCCTGGAGTGCCCAAAACACTGAAGCTTTCTTT,CAWSAQNTEAFF,TRBV30,TRBJ1-1,-,-
TGTGCCAGCAGGGGCCCACGTAACACTGAAGCTTTCTTT,CASRGPRNTEAFF,TRBV2,TRBJ1-1,-,-
TGCGCCAGCAGCTTGCAGGGGGTCACTGAAGCTTTCTTT,CASSLQGVTEAFF,TRBV5-1,TRBJ1-1,-,TRBD1
TGTGCCTGGAGCAAAACGACTGATTACTATGGCTACACCTTC,CAWSKTTDYYGYTF,TRBV30,TRBJ1-2,-,-
TGTGCCAGCAGTTTATTCGGGGGGACCCAAGAGACCCAGTACTTC,CASSLFGGTQETQYF,TRBV27,TRBJ2-5,-,TRBD2
TGTGCCAGCAGTGAAGTATCGGGCAGGGGAGAAGCTTTCTTT,CASSEVSGRGEAFF,TRBV2,TRBJ1-1,few,-
TGTGCCAGCAGCTTTACAGGGGCGTCGGGAGATACGCAGTATTTT,CASSFTGASGDTQYF,TRBV11-2,TRBJ2-3,-,TRBD1
TGTGCCAGCAGCCCTCCGATGAGCACTGAAGCTTTCTTT,CASSPPMSTEAFF,TRBV7-9,TRBJ1-1,-,-
TGTGCCACCTCCCTAGCGGGGGTATACAATGAGCAGTTCTTC,CATSLAGVYNEQFF,TRBV6-6,TRBJ2-1,-,TRBD2
TGTGCCAGCAGCGCCGGGACAGTCCAAGAGACCCAGTACTTC,CASSAGTVQETQYF,TRBV9,TRBJ2-5,-,TRBD1
TGTGCCAGCAGCGCTAGCGGGGCACTTAGCACAGATACGCAGTATTTT,CASSASGALSTDTQYF,TRBV2,TRBJ2-3,-,TRBD2
TGTGCCTGGAGTACGGGCGGAGGGAGCTCACCCCTCCACTTT,CAWSTGGGSSPLHF,TRBV30,TRBJ1-6,-,-
TGCAGCGTTGAACGGGGGAGGGCTGAAGCTTTCTTT,CSVERGRAEAFF,TRBV29-1,TRBJ1-1,-,-
TGTGCCAGCAGTGTACAGGGAGACACCATATATTTT,CASSVQGDTIYF,TRBV6-2/TRBV6-3,TRBJ1-3,once,-
TGTGCCTGGAGTAGGAGTGTGGATCAGCCCCAGCATTTT,CAWSRSVDQPQHF,TRBV30,TRBJ1-5,-,-
TGTGCCAGCATTACGACAGACAACTATTATGGCTACACCTTC,CASITTDNYYGYTF,TRBV2,TRBJ1-2,once,-
TGTGCCAGCAGACTTAGACAGGGGGGTCAGCCCCAGCATTTT,CASRLRQGGQPQHF,TRBV6-5,TRBJ1-5,-,TRBD1
TGTGCCAGCAGCTTGGTAGCCGGGTCCACAGATACGCAGTATTTT,CASSLVAGSTDTQYF,TRBV5-6,TRBJ2-3,-,-
TGTGCCAGCAGTGTGCCGGAGGTACGAACCACAGATACGCAGTATTTT,CASSVPEVRTTDTQYF,TRBV2,TRBJ2-3,-,-
TGTGCCAGCTACCCGCGAAAGGACTACCCCACCTCTATAAATACGCAGTATTTT,CASYPRKDYPTSINTQYF,TRBV27,TRBJ2-3,-,-
TGTGCCAGCAGCTACAACGTGGGGACAGAGAATGGCTACACCTTC,CASSYNVGTENGYTF,TRBV3-1/TRBV3-2,TRBJ1-2,-,TRBD1
TGTGCCAGCAGTTACGGACAGAACACTGAAGCTTTCTTT,CASSYGQNTEAFF,TRBV6-5,TRBJ1-1,-,-
TGTGCCAGCAGTTCCGGACAGGGGTTTGCCTACGAGCAGTACTTC,CASSSGQGFAYEQYF,TRBV28,TRBJ2-7,-,TRBD1
TGTGCCAGCAGTGAATTGGCAGGACAATACGGCTACACCTTC,CASSELAGQYGYTF,TRBV6-1,TRBJ1-2,-,-
TGTGCCAGCATTCGACTAGCGGGGATCACAGATACGCAGTATTTT,CASIRLAGITDTQYF,TRBV2,TRBJ2-3,once,TRBD2
TGTGCCAGCAGCGCAACAGGATCCTACGAGCAGTACTTC,CASSATGSYEQYF,TRBV5-4,TRBJ2-7,-,-
TGCGCCAGCAGGGAGACTAGCGGGGGGATGTACGAGCAGTACTTC,CASRETSGGMYEQYF,TRBV5-1,TRBJ2-7,once,TRBD2
TGTGCCACCTCGGGACAGATGAACACTGAAGCTTTCTTT,CATSGQMNTEAFF,TRBV19,TRBJ1-1,-,TRBD1
TGTGCCTGGAGTGTTCCGGTCACCTATAATTCACCCCTCCACTTT,CAWSVPVTYNSPLHF,TRBV30,TRBJ1-6,-,-